These 8 T cell receptor beta chains were all obtained from the same sample, sequenced in a study of shared clonotypes between healthy human individuals (dated by TCRdb to 2018 to 2020). The library was generated by the immunoSEQ multiplex PCR assay. In its TCRdb copy, this immuneACCESS table keeps in-frame sequences only and misses some clones. Where compared with another copy, unresolved V genes explain less than half of these, and the others have no known cause. This sample has some 2.4 million clones in its table, and 93% of those were observed once. The biggest ten clones account for more than 0.35% of the sample. The sample consisted of naive CD4+ T cells from PBMCs. Read against the paper, the sample's cell subset or site label means: CD45RA+ positively selected. The receptor set was obtained from a man aged 18 to 30 in good health. Some clones in this sample may be carry-over from other donors' samples.

This chain links TRBV15 with TRBJ2-1, with 11 bases lining up with TRBD2. V was pared by 6 bases and J by 7 bases, with 5 bases of the junction left unmatched. CDR1 is LNHNV, CDR2 YYDKDF, per germline (reference sequence). This CDR3 is built from 14 residues. CDR3 DNA sequence: TGTGCCACCAGACTAGCGGGAGATCGGAATGAGCAGTTCTTC. Translating gives CATRLAGDRNEQFF. Variable domain in full (rest from reference TRBV15 and TRBJ2-1): DAMVIQNPRYQVTQFGKPVTLSCSQTLNHNVMYWYQQKSSQAPKLLFHYYDKDFNNEADTPDNFQSRRPNTSFCFLDIRSPGLGDTAMYLCATRLAGDRNEQFFGPGTRLTVL.

The chain has TRBV18 and TRBJ2-1, with no clear D. The germline V gene has CDR1 KGHSH and CDR2 LQKENI. The germline V and J ends were trimmed by 6 bases and 3 bases, with 18 bases remaining between them. This CDR3 region has 16 residues. The CDR3 sequence is CASSGLGGADYNEQFF. CDR3 DNA: TGTGCCAGCTCGGGTCTAGGCGGAGCCGACTACAATGAGCAGTTCTTC.

The V gene is TRBV27, the J gene TRBJ2-7, with TRBD1 matching 7 bases. V lost 2 bases and J lost 4; bases outside the gene matches: 8. CDR1 is MNHEY, CDR2 SMNVEV, per germline (reference sequence). The CDR3 has 15 residues. As DNA, the CDR3 is TGTGCCAGCAGTTTACAACAGGGGCTCAGGTACGAGCAGTACTTC. Amino acid sequence: CASSLQQGLRYEQYF.

Concerning this clone: Other DNA variants within this sample encode the same CDR3. The chain employs TRBV5-1 and TRBJ2-1, with TRBD1 matching 7 bases. The CDR3 spans 14 residues. The ends lost 0 bases at V and 3 bases at J; junction bases unmatched: 0. The germline V gene has CDR1 SGHRS and CDR2 YFSETQ. The CDR3 bases are TGCGCCAGCAGCTTGGACAGGGGCTACAATGAGCAGTTCTTC. Translating it yields CASSLDRGYNEQFF.

This sequence joins TRBV9 and TRBJ2-1, with 11 nucleotides matching TRBD2. The V segment lost 1 base and the J segment 8 bases; nucleotides outside the gene matches: 5. CDR1 and CDR2 from the germline V gene are SGDLS and YYNGEE. This CDR3 spans 15 amino acids. The CDR3 DNA reads TGTGCCAGCAGCGTAACTAGCGGGAGTATCTATGAGCAGTTCTTC. It specifies CASSVTSGSIYEQFF.

The V gene is TRBV18, the J gene TRBJ2-7, with D perhaps matching TRBD1 (6 bases). The CDR3 contains 17 residues. V lost 2 bases, J lost 0 bases, and 17 bases lay in between. Germline CDR1 KGHSH, CDR2 LQKENI. The chain's CDR3 is CASSPLSGGGISYEQYF. The DNA for the CDR3 is TGTGCCAGCTCACCATTGAGTGGGGGCGGAATCTCCTACGAGCAGTACTTC.

The gene calls are TRBV9 and TRBJ2-5; 14 nucleotides align to TRBD2. Losses at the gene ends were 1 base for V and 5 bases for J; bases not matched to a gene: 7. The CDR3 has 17 amino acids. CDR1 is SGDLS and CDR2 is YYNGEE in the germline V gene. CDR3 nucleotides: TGTGCCAGCAGCGTAATGACTAGCGGGAGGGCCCGGGAGACCCAGTACTTC. Protein product: CASSVMTSGRARETQYF.

The chain recombines TRBV2 with TRBJ2-7, with TRBD1 matching over 7 bases. This CDR3 contains 14 residues. The junction had 10 bases not matched to a gene; V was cut back by 6 bases and J by 5 bases. Germline CDR1 and CDR2: SNHLY and FYNNEI. The CDR3 spells CASSETGFRDEQYF. Written as DNA, the CDR3 is TGTGCCAGCAGCGAGACAGGGTTTAGGGACGAGCAGTACTTC.